This paragraph reports one TCR beta chain. Germline lookup yields CDR1 SGHRS and CDR2 YFSETQ. This CDR3 is 14 amino acids long. Trimming shortened V by 0 bases and J by 6 bases, and 10 bases separated the two germline ends. The data originate from a study of OX40 agonist ivuxolimab in advanced cancers. Study information: Those treated in dose escalation had hepatocellular carcinoma, melanoma, renal cell cancer or head and neck cancer.

The method was immunoSEQ multiplex PCR; TCRdb's version includes in-frame clones alone and lacks a portion of them. The sample yields approximately 51,000 clones, 70% to 80% seen once. The rearrangement joins TRBV5-1 to TRBJ2-1; D gene ambiguous. The TCR sequence derives from an adult with an advanced solid tumor such as melanoma, head and neck, liver or kidney cancer. Material: CD4+ or CD8+ T cells sorted from blood, obtained in a trial of the OX40 agonist ivuxolimab. This CDR3 reads CASSLGGEANEQFF. CDR3 DNA: TGCGCCAGCAGCTTGGGTGGAGAAGCCAATGAGCAGTTCTTC. Full variable domain (missing parts from reference TRBV5-1 and TRBJ2-1): KAGVTQTPRYLIKTRGQQVTLSCSPISGHRSVSWYQQTPGQGLQFLFEYFSETQRNKGNFPGRFSGRQFSNSRSEMNVSTLELGDSALYLCASSLGGEANEQFFGPGTRLTVL.